Below, 8 T cell receptor beta chains from the same sample are listed, as sequenced in a study of tumor-infiltrating lymphocytes in primary liver carcinoma. Constant-region priming of roughly 0.45 ug total RNA yielded TCR beta cDNA. Three nested multiplex PCR rounds, a slightly modified ARM-PCR, produced the libraries for TCR beta. TRBV1-TRBV30 forward primers paired with a C-beta reverse primer were used in the first two PCR rounds, which ran about 11 cycles each. One entry per CDR3 protein, called by TCRdb with MiXCR from the multiplex PCR reads. The sample lists approximately 88,000 distinct CDR3 sequences; about 70% were seen once. From roughly 20-30 mg of unsorted bulk tissue, DNA and RNA were co-extracted together. The sample taken for sequencing was tumor-adjacent normal liver tissue. The receptors shown here come from a man aged 40-55 years with primary liver carcinoma and hepatitis B virus infection.

For this clonotype: This sequence may be a read error, since a much larger clone differs from it by one base. The gene calls are TRBV14 and TRBJ2-3; the match to TRBD1 covers 11 bases. CDR1 and CDR2 from the germline V gene are SGHDN and FVKESK. CDR3 length equals 18 residues. The CDR3 region is CVSSQPPPGQGAGYTQYF. DNA for the CDR3: TGTGTCAGCAGCCAACCCCCACCAGGACAGGGGGCGGGGTATACGCAGTATTTT.

As regards this clonotype: This CDR3 is missing its conserved last phenylalanine or tryptophan, likely due to a read error. The rearrangement links TRBV13 to TRBJ2-7; no clear D gene. V shed 0 bases and J shed 2 bases, with 14 bases lying between them. The CDR3 is 16 amino acids. Germline loops: CDR1 PRHDT, CDR2 FYEKMQ (reference sequence). CDR3: CASSLGLSWTPYEQYY. CDR3 coding DNA: TGTGCCAGCAGCTTAGGCCTGTCCTGGACCCCCTACGAGCAGTACTAC.

This clonotype has only one observation. An end of the junction differs from the germline gene, which may be a read error. The rearrangement links TRBV4-1 to TRBJ2-7; 8 bases map to TRBD2. This CDR3 spans 17 amino acids. Germline loops: CDR1 MGHRA, CDR2 YSYEKL. In DNA, the CDR3 is TGCACCAGCAGCCAAGATAGGGGTAGCGGGGTGAGGTACGAGCAGTACTTC. It translates to CTSSQDRGSGVRYEQYF.

Many counts were recorded for this clonotype. The V call is TRBV5-4, the J call TRBJ2-7; TRBD2 matches at 8 bases. CDR1 is SGHNT and CDR2 is YYREEE in the germline V gene (reference sequence). V lost 4 bases and J lost 2; bases outside the gene matches: 5. The CDR3 has 14 amino acids. CDR3 DNA: TGTGCCAGCAGCCACTCGGGACTAGCCTACGAGCAGTACTTC. It is translated as CASSHSGLAYEQYF.

This clonotype was recorded many times. V is TRBV12-3 or TRBV12-4 and J is TRBJ2-3; 8 bases align to TRBD2. This CDR3 spans 17 amino acids. J lost 1 base, V lost 7 bases, and 13 bases had no gene match. CDR3 protein: CASNSNLVSGGTDTQYF. In DNA form, the CDR3 reads TGTGCCAGCAATTCGAATCTGGTTAGCGGGGGCACAGATACGCAGTATTTT.

This clonotype has a handful of counts. The rearrangement uses TRBV21-1 and TRBJ1-4; TRBD1 is the table's D call and was not checked against the DNA. TRBV21-1 is marked as a pseudogene. This CDR3 spans 16 amino acids. The CDR3 region is CASSRNLDREGEKLFF. The CDR3 DNA reads as TGTGCCAGCAGCAGAAACCTGGACAGGGAGGGGGAAAAACTGTTTTTT.

The chain combines TRBV7-8 with TRBJ2-3; TRBD2 might be the D (5 bases). This CDR3 has 17 amino acids. Germline loops: CDR1 SGHVS, CDR2 FQNEAQ. Trimming took 5 bases from V and 3 from J, leaving 21 bases between them. This chain's CDR3 is CASSQDPVHGGTDTQYF. CDR3 nucleotides: TGTGCCAGCAGCCAAGACCCAGTCCACGGAGGAACAGATACGCAGTATTTT.

Comments on this clonotype: One end of the junction does not line up with germline, which may come from a read error. This rearrangement joins TRBV19 to TRBJ2-1; TRBD2 is a possible D gene (5 bases). The CDR3 is 13 amino acids. CDR1 and CDR2 (germline): LNHDA, SQIVND (reference sequence). The CDR3 region is CTSSISRTNEQFF. The CDR3 DNA reads as TGTACCAGTAGTATCTCCAGGACTAATGAGCAGTTCTTC.